These 30 T cell receptor beta chains came from one sample sequenced in a study of blood T cells in healthy people across ages. Combining a sample-barcoded 5' primer with a J-beta primer mix, a second PCR ran for 7 to 11 cycles. MiXCR was run by TCRdb on the 5' RACE reads, yielding one entry per CDR3 protein. The data contain 540,000 or so distinct CDR3 sequences, about 25% of them seen just once; the ten biggest clones take up 8.7%. This same sample was also part of a study on T cells of mothers and their children.

The specimen was blood. These TCRs come from a boy younger than 18 in good health.

This clonotype was recorded a few times. The V call is TRBV3-1, the J call TRBJ2-1; D remains ambiguous. This CDR3 comprises 13 residues. Germline loops: CDR1 LGHDT, CDR2 YNNKEL (reference sequence). With 4 bases removed from V and 1 base from J, the gap between germline ends came to 5 bases. The CDR3 loop reads CASSPVSYNEQFF. As DNA, the CDR3 is TGTGCCAGCAGCCCAGTTTCCTACAATGAGCAGTTCTTC.

The CDR3, as DNA: TGTGCCAGCATCCCGACAGGGTCTGGGGCCAACGTCCTGACTTTC. This encodes CASIPTGSGANVLTF. The genes are TRBV7-6 and TRBJ2-6, with TRBD1 identical over 7 bases. CDR1 is SGHVS, CDR2 FNYEAQ, per germline. The V segment lost 7 bases and the J segment 1 base; nucleotides outside the gene matches: 4. The CDR3 is 15 amino acids.

This rearrangement joins TRBV3-1 to TRBJ2-5; 16 nucleotides agree with TRBD2. The DNA end lines up better with TRBJ2-1; the J call may be wrong. Germline lookup yields CDR1 LGHDT and CDR2 YNNKEL (reference sequence). CDR3 length: 17 residues. The chain's CDR3 is CASRGDGTSGGAGEQFF. The CDR3 DNA is TGTGCCAGCAGAGGAGATGGGACTAGCGGGGGGGCGGGTGAGCAGTTCTTC.

The V call is TRBV9, the J call TRBJ1-1; a possible D gene is TRBD1 (5 bases). Germline CDR1 and CDR2: SGDLS and YYNGEE. This CDR3 spans 14 amino acids. V was pared by 2 bases and J by 4 bases, with 12 bases between. The DNA for the CDR3 is TGTGCCAGCAGCGTTTCAGGGACCGGCACTGAAGCTTTCTTT. It codes for CASSVSGTGTEAFF.

J is TRBJ1-1 and V is TRBV14; 10 bases fit TRBD1. With 5 bases clipped from V and 5 bases from J, the junction kept 8 bases outside the gene matches. Germline V gene sequence: CDR1 SGHDN, CDR2 FVKESK. This CDR3 spans 15 amino acids. DNA of the CDR3: TGTGCCAGCAGCACCGGTGGGACAGGGGTAACTGAAGCTTTCTTT. This codes for CASSTGGTGVTEAFF. Drawing the rest from reference TRBV14 and TRBJ1-1, the complete variable domain is EAGVTQFPSHSVIEKGQTVTLRCDPISGHDNLYWYRRVMGKEIKFLLHFVKESKQDESGMPNNRFLAERTGGTYSTLKVQPAELEDSGVYFCASSTGGTGVTEAFFGQGTRLTVV.

As for this clonotype: At one boundary the junction diverges from the germline segment, which might be a read error. The chain combines TRBV24-1 with TRBJ2-1; D ambiguous. The germline gives CDR1 KGHDR, CDR2 SFDVKD. This CDR3 is built from 16 residues. As DNA, the CDR3 is TGTGCCACCAGCGATTCCGGAGCGAGCTCCTACAATGAGCAGTTCTTC. Encoded protein: CATSDSGASSYNEQFF.

This clonotype was detected only once. The rearrangement uses TRBV20-1 and TRBJ2-7, with a weak D call TRBD1 (6 bases). Trimming shortened V by 6 bases and J by 6 bases, and 12 bases separated the two germline ends. Germline V gives CDR1 DFQATT, CDR2 SNEGSKA (reference sequence). The CDR3 loop spans 11 amino acids. CDR3 in DNA: TGCAGTGCCACGACAGGCGGCGAGCAGTACTTC. This codes for CSATTGGEQYF.

This clonotype was seen only a few times. The V call is TRBV25-1, the J call TRBJ2-5; D may correspond to TRBD1 or TRBD2 (5 bases each). The V gene's germline CDR1 is MGHDK and CDR2 SYGVNS. This CDR3 region has 14 residues. Between the trimmed V and J ends, which lost 3 bases and 3 bases, there was a span of 11 bases. The CDR3 DNA reads TGTGCCAGCAGTGACCGGGACCTAAAAGAGACCCAGTACTTC. The encoded protein is CASSDRDLKETQYF.

This chain links TRBV30 with TRBJ1-1, with D perhaps TRBD1 (6 bases). Germline V gene data show CDR1 as GTSNPN and CDR2 as SVGIG (reference sequence). CDR3 length: 11 residues. With 2 bases removed from V and 8 bases from J, the gap between germline ends came to 9 bases. CDR3 sequence: CAWSRTDEAFF. The CDR3 bases are TGTGCCTGGAGTAGGACAGACGAAGCTTTCTTT.

The chain employs TRBV29-1 and TRBJ1-2, with 10 bases lining up with TRBD1. Germline CDR1 is SQVTM and CDR2 is ANQGSEA. The CDR3 runs to 13 residues. V shed 7 bases and J 2 bases; nucleotides not matched to a gene: 4. This CDR3 is CSARTGGNYGYTF. The CDR3 coding sequence is TGCAGCGCCCGGACAGGGGGAAACTATGGCTACACCTTC.

This clonotype was observed a handful of times. The CDR3 sequence is CASSTDRTETQYF. CDR3 bases: TGTGCCAGCAGTACGGACCGCACGGAGACCCAGTACTTC. The chain carries TRBV27 and TRBJ2-5, with D unresolved. The CDR3 consists of 13 residues. Germline CDR1 reads MNHEY; CDR2 reads SMNVEV (reference sequence). Between the trimmed V and J ends, which lost 5 bases and 5 bases, there was a span of 12 bases.

The sample holds one count of this clonotype. This may be a read error, as it is one base from a much larger clone. The J gene is TRBJ2-3, the V gene TRBV10-3; possible D gene TRBD2, 6 bases. This CDR3 region has 14 residues. Germline values: CDR1 ENHRY, CDR2 SYGVKD. The CDR3 DNA follows: TGTGCCATCAGTGAGATCGCTAGCGCAGATACGCAGGATTTT. Translated: CAISEIASADTQDF.

This clonotype was detected a few times. The chain has TRBV11-3 and TRBJ2-2; no clear D gene. The CDR3 contains 15 residues. Per the germline V gene, CDR1 is SGHNT and CDR2 is YENEEA. V shed 5 bases and J shed 1 base, with 11 bases lying between them. CDR3: CASSDSTVNTGELFF. CDR3 sequence (DNA): TGTGCCAGCAGCGATTCGACGGTGAACACCGGGGAGCTGTTTTTT.

The genes are TRBV4-1 and TRBJ1-4; possibly TRBD1 for D (5 bases). The V gene lost 0 bases and the J gene lost 8 bases, with 28 bases spanning the gap. The CDR3 length is 20 residues. Germline lookup yields CDR1 MGHRA and CDR2 YSYEKL. CDR3 nucleotides: TGCGCCAGCAGCCAAGAATTCATACGCGTGGGGAGTAAAAGGGGCGAAAAACTGTTTTTT. Its protein is CASSQEFIRVGSKRGEKLFF.

This clonotype was counted between two and nine times. The V gene is TRBV5-1, the J gene TRBJ2-5; D unclear. The germline gives CDR1 SGHRS, CDR2 YFSETQ. The V end was cut by 7 bases, the J end by 3 bases, with 10 bases between. The CDR3 loop spans 12 amino acids. In DNA form, the CDR3 reads TGCGCCAGCTACGGCGTCGAAGAGACCCAGTACTTC. This codes for CASYGVEETQYF.

This clonotype was recorded at least ten times. The chain joins TRBV28 to TRBJ2-5; no clear D gene. Germline values: CDR1 MDHEN, CDR2 SYDVKM. The CDR3 totals 12 residues. V was trimmed by 4 bases and J by 4 bases, leaving 7 bases between them. Here the CDR3 DNA reads TGTGCCAGCAGTTCTATAGGAGAGACCCAGTACTTC. Protein sequence: CASSSIGETQYF.

The V gene is TRBV19, the J gene TRBJ2-1; D gene ambiguous. The CDR3 totals 14 residues. The V gene's germline CDR1 is LNHDA and CDR2 SQIVND (reference sequence). V was shortened by 7 bases and J by 0 bases, with 10 bases between the two germline ends. CDR3 sequence: CASKDHSSYNEQFF. The CDR3 nucleotides are TGTGCCAGTAAGGACCACAGCTCCTACAATGAGCAGTTCTTC.

The V gene is TRBV29-1, the J gene TRBJ2-4; 7 nucleotides agree with TRBD2. The trim removed 5 bases at V and 6 bases at J, leaving 4 bases unmatched. Germline lookup yields CDR1 SQVTM and CDR2 ANQGSEA. The CDR3 covers 12 residues. CDR3 bases: TGCAGCGTTTCGCCGGGAGGAAACATTCAGTACTTC. Its translation is CSVSPGGNIQYF. The full variable domain, in which reference TRBV29-1 and TRBJ2-4 provide the parts outside the CDR3, is SAVISQKPSRDICQRGTSLTIQCQVDSQVTMMFWYRQQPGQSLTLIATANQGSEATYESGFVIDKFPISRPNLTFSTLTVSNMSPEDSSIYLCSVSPGGNIQYFGAGTRLSVL.

V and J are TRBV5-6 and TRBJ2-3; TRBD1 agrees at 9 bases. Germline CDR1 reads SGHDT; CDR2 reads YYEEEE. The V segment lost 2 bases and the J segment 9 bases; nucleotides outside the gene matches: 4. CDR3 size: 13 residues. The CDR3 protein is CASSLGTGWTQYF. The CDR3, as DNA: TGTGCCAGCAGCTTAGGGACAGGGTGGACGCAGTATTTT.

This clonotype came up a few times. This chain uses TRBV20-1 with TRBJ2-7; D is possibly TRBD1 or TRBD2 (6 bases each). Germline V gene lookup returns CDR1 DFQATT and CDR2 SNEGSKA (reference sequence). Trimming left V 5 bases short and J 4 bases short, with 9 bases between. This CDR3 region has 11 residues. As DNA, the CDR3 is TGCAGTGCTCGGAGGGGGTACGAGCAGTACTTC. It specifies CSARRGYEQYF.

There are many counts of this clonotype. The gene calls are TRBV7-6 and TRBJ2-7; weak D call: TRBD2 (6 bases). The V gene's germline CDR1 is SGHVS and CDR2 FNYEAQ. The CDR3 loop spans 14 amino acids. The ends were cut back, 4 bases at V and 4 bases at J, with 14 bases in the middle. The CDR3 nucleotides read TGTGCCAGCAGCTCCGGGGGACGGGAATACGAGCAGTACTTC. Its translation is CASSSGGREYEQYF.

The rearrangement links TRBV11-2 to TRBJ2-4; TRBD2 might be the D (5 bases). The V end was cut by 5 bases, the J end by 6 bases, with 20 bases between. There are 16 residues in the CDR3. Germline CDR1 reads SGHAT; CDR2 reads FQNNGV. CDR3 sequence: CASSAGLPDVGNIQYF. In DNA form, the CDR3 reads TGTGCCAGCAGCGCCGGACTTCCTGATGTGGGAAACATTCAGTACTTC.

This clonotype has just a few counts. The gene calls are TRBV7-2 and TRBJ2-3, with D perhaps matching TRBD1 or TRBD2 (5 bases each). CDR3 length equals 15 residues. Trimming left V 1 base short and J 1 base short, with 9 bases between. CDR1 is SGHTA and CDR2 is FQGNSA in the germline V gene. The CDR3 coding sequence is TGTGCCAGCAGCTTAGGTAGGGACGGCACAGATACGCAGTATTTT. Its protein is CASSLGRDGTDTQYF.

This clonotype was counted between two and nine times. This chain links TRBV4-2 with TRBJ2-3, with 9 bases matching TRBD2. Trimming removed 2 bases from V and 4 bases from J; junction bases left unmatched: 7. CDR1 is LGHNA and CDR2 is YNFKEQ in the germline V gene. The CDR3 sequence is 16 residues long. Here the CDR3 DNA reads TGTGCCAGCAGCCAAATCGGCGGGAGGGCCGCAGATACGCAGTATTTT. This translates into CASSQIGGRAADTQYF.

This clonotype was detected only once. V and J are TRBV20-1 and TRBJ2-1, with a weak D call TRBD2 (6 bases). Germline V lookup: CDR1 DFQATT, CDR2 SNEGSKA (reference sequence). V was pared by 0 bases and J by 3 bases, with 15 bases between. CDR3 length: 16 amino acids. In DNA form, the CDR3 reads TGCAGTGCTAGAGATCGGGGCCTAGCGAACTACAATGAGCAGTTCTTC. This gives the protein CSARDRGLANYNEQFF.

The chain employs TRBV7-9 and TRBJ2-5; no clear D gene. This CDR3 region has 16 residues. Germline V gives CDR1 SEHNR, CDR2 FQNEAQ (reference sequence). V gave up 4 bases and J gave up 1 base, with 16 bases separating them. This chain's CDR3 is CASSSRLRSLQETQYF. DNA of the CDR3: TGTGCCAGCAGCTCCCGACTGAGGAGCCTCCAAGAGACCCAGTACTTC.

The chain links TRBV29-1 to TRBJ2-1; perhaps TRBD1 as D (5 bases). V was shortened by 0 bases and J by 9 bases, with 12 bases between the two germline ends. The germline V gene has CDR1 SQVTM and CDR2 ANQGSEA. The CDR3 runs 13 residues. The CDR3 coding sequence is TGCAGCGTTGAAGATCCAGGGTCGGGTGAGCAGTTCTTC. Translation gives CSVEDPGSGEQFF.

This clonotype was detected only a few times. The chain recombines TRBV28 with TRBJ2-5; 8 nucleotides align to TRBD2. The DNA end favors TRBJ2-1, so the J call may be wrong. CDR1 and CDR2 from the germline V gene are MDHEN and SYDVKM. The CDR3 is made up of 17 amino acids. The CDR3 is CASSPYSRGRSGNEQFF. DNA of the CDR3: TGTGCCAGCAGTCCCTATTCCCGCGGGAGGTCCGGGAATGAGCAGTTCTTC.

The chain is built from TRBV12-3 or TRBV12-4 and TRBJ2-1; D is unclear. V was cut by 4 bases and J by 8 bases, with 15 bases left in between. CDR3 length equals 14 residues. The CDR3 spells CASSSDKGVYEQFF. CDR3 in DNA: TGTGCCAGCAGTTCCGATAAGGGCGTATATGAGCAGTTCTTC.

The gene calls are TRBV5-1 and TRBJ2-7, with unresolved D. V was pared by 0 bases and J by 0 bases, with 10 bases between. The germline gives CDR1 SGHRS, CDR2 YFSETQ. The CDR3 contains 15 residues. CDR3 nucleotide sequence: TGCGCCAGCAGCTTGGCTCCGGATAGCTCCTACGAGCAGTACTTC. Its protein product is CASSLAPDSSYEQYF.